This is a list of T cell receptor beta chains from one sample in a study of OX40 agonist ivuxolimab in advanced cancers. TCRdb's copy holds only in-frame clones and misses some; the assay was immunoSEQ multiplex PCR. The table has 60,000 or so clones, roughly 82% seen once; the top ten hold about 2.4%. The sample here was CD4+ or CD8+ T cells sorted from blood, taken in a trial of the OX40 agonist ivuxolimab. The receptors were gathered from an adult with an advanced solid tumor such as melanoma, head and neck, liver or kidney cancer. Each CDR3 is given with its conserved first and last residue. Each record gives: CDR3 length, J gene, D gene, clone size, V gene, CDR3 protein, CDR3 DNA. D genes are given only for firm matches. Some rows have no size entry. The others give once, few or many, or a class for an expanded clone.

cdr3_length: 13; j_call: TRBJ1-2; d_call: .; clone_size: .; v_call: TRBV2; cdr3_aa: CASIRQFLYGYTF; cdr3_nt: TGTGCCAGCATCCGACAGTTTCTCTATGGCTACACCTTC
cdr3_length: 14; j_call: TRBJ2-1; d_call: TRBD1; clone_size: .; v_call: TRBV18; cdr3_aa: CASSLRTGEGEQFF; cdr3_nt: TGTGCCAGCTCACTACGGACAGGGGAGGGAGAGCAGTTCTTC
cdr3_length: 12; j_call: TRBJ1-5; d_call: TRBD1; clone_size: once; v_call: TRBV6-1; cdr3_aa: CASRNRGQPQHF; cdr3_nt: TGTGCCAGCAGAAACAGGGGTCAGCCCCAGCATTTT
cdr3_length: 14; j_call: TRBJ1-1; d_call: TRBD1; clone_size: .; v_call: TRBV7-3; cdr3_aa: CASSTTSGQGLAFF; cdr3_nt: TGTGCCAGCAGCACTACCTCGGGACAGGGTCTGGCTTTCTTT
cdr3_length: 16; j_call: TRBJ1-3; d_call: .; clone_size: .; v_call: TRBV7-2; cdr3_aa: CASSSIGASSGNTIYF; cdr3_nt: TGTGCCAGCAGCTCGATAGGGGCGTCCTCTGGAAACACCATATATTTT
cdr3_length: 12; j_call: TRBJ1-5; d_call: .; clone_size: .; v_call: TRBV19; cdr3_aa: CASSIVQGPQHF; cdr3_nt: TGTGCCAGTAGTATAGTTCAGGGGCCCCAGCATTTT
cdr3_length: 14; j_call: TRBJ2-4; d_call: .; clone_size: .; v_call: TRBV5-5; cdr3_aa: CASSLGSGEGIQYF; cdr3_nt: TGTGCCAGCAGCTTGGGGTCAGGGGAGGGCATTCAGTACTTC
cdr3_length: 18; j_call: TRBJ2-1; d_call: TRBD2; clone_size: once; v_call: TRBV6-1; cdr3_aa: CASSVGSGGPSSYNEQFF; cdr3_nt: TGTGCCAGCAGTGTGGGTAGCGGGGGCCCAAGCTCCTACAATGAGCAGTTCTTC
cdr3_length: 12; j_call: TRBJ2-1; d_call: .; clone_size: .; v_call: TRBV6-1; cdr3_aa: CASLNTGNEQFF; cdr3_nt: TGTGCCAGCTTAAACACCGGGAATGAGCAGTTCTTC
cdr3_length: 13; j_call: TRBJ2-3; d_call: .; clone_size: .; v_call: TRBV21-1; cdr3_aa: CASSVRLPSTQYF; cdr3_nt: TGTGCCAGCAGCGTACGTCTCCCGAGTACGCAGTATTTT
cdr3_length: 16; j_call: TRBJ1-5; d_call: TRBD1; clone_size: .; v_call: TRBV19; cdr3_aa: CASSTQPGQINQPQHF; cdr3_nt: TGTGCCAGTAGTACCCAACCGGGACAGATTAACCAGCCCCAGCATTTT
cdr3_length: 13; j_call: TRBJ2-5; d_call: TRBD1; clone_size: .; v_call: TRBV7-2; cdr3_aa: CASSIQGAETQYF; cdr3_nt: TGTGCCAGCAGCATACAGGGGGCTGAGACCCAGTACTTC
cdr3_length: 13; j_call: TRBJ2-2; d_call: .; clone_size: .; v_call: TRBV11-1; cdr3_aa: CASSLNRIGELFF; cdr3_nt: TGTGCCAGCAGCCTTAATAGGATCGGGGAGCTGTTTTTT
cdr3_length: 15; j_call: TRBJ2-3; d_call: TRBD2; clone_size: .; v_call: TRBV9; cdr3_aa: CASSDPSGETDTQYF; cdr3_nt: TGTGCCAGCAGCGACCCTAGCGGTGAGACAGATACGCAGTATTTT
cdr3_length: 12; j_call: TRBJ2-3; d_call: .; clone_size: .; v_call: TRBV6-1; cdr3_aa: CASSVVGDTQYF; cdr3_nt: TGTGCCAGCAGTGTCGTGGGGGATACGCAGTATTTT
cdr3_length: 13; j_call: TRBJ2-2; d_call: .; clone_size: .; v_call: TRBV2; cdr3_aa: CASSGRITGELFF; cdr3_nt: TGTGCCAGCAGTGGGAGAATCACCGGGGAGCTGTTTTTT
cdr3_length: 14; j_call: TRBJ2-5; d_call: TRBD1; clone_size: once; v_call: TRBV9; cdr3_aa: CASSLGQGAETQYF; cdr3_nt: TGTGCCAGCAGCCTTGGACAGGGAGCGGAGACCCAGTACTTC
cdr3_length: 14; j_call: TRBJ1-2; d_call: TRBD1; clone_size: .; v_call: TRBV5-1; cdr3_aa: CASSLGQGIDGYTF; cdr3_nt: TGCGCCAGCAGCCTGGGACAGGGGATCGACGGCTACACCTTC
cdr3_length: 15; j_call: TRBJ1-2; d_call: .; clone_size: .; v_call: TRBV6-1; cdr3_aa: CASSENYDSRYGYTF; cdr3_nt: TGTGCCAGCAGTGAAAACTATGACAGTCGCTATGGCTACACCTTC
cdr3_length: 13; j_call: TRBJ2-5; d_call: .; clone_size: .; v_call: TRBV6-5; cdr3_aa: CASRGSNQETQYF; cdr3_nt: TGTGCCAGCAGGGGGTCGAACCAAGAGACCCAGTACTTC
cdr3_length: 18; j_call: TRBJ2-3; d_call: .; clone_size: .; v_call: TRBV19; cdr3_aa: CASSIGFGQTSSTDTQYF; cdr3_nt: TGTGCCAGTAGTATAGGGTTCGGGCAGACTTCTAGCACAGATACGCAGTATTTT
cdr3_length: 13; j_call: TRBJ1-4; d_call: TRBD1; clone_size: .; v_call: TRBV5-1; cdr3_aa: CASSRGTGDKLFF; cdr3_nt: TGCGCCAGCAGTCGGGGGACAGGGGATAAACTGTTTTTT
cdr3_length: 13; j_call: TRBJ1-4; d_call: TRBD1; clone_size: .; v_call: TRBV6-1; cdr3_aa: CASSAGTDEKLFF; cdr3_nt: TGTGCCAGCAGTGCCGGGACAGATGAAAAACTGTTTTTT
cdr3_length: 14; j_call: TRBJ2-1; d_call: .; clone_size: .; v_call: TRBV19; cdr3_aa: CASSRDGVYNEQFF; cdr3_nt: TGTGCCAGTAGTAGGGACGGCGTATACAATGAGCAGTTCTTC
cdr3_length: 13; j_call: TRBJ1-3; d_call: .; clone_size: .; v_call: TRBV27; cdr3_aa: CASRRQSGNTIYF; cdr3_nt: TGTGCCAGCAGGAGACAGTCAGGAAACACCATATATTTT
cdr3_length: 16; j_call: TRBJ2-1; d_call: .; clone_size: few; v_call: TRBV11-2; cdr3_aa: CASSPNTGTNYNEQFF; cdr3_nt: TGTGCCAGCAGCCCCAACACCGGGACAAATTACAATGAGCAGTTCTTC